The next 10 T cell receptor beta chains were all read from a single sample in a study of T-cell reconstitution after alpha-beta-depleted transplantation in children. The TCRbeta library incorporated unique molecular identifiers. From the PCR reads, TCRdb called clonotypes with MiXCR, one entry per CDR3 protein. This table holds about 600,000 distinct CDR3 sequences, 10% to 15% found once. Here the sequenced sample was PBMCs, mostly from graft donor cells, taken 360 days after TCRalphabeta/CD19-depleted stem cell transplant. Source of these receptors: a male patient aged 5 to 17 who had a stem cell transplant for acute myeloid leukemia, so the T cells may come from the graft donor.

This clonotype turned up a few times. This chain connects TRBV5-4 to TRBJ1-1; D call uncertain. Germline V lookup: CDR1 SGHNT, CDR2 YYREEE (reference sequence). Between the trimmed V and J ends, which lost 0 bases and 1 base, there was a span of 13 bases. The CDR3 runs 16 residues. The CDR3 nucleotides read TGTGCCAGCAGCTTGGCCAAGAGAGGAGGGAACACTGAAGCTTTCTTT. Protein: CASSLAKRGGNTEAFF.

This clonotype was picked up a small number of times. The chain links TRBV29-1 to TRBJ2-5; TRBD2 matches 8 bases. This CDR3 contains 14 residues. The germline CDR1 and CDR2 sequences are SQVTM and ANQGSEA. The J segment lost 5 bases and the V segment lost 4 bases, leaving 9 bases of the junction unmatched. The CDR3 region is CSVGPGLVLETQYF. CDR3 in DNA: TGCAGCGTTGGGCCGGGACTAGTACTCGAGACCCAGTACTTC.

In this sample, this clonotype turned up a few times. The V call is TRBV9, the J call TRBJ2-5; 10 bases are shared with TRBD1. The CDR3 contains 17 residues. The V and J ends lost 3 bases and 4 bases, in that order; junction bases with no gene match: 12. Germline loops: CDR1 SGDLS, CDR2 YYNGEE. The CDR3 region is CASSAGDRGGVGETQYF. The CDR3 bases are TGTGCCAGCAGCGCGGGGGACAGGGGAGGGGTAGGAGAGACCCAGTACTTC. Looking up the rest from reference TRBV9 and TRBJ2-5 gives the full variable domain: DSGVTQTPKHLITATGQRVTLRCSPRSGDLSVYWYQQSLDQGLQFLIQYYNGEERAKGNILERFSAQQFPDLHSELNLSSLELGDSALYFCASSAGDRGGVGETQYFGPGTRLLVL.

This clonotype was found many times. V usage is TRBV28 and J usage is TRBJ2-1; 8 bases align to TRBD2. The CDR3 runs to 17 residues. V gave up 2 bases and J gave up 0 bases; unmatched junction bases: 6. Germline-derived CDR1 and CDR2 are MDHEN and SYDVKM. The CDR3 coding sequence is TGTGCCAGCAGTTTACCCCTGAGCGGGAGCTCCTACAATGAGCAGTTCTTC. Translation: CASSLPLSGSSYNEQFF.

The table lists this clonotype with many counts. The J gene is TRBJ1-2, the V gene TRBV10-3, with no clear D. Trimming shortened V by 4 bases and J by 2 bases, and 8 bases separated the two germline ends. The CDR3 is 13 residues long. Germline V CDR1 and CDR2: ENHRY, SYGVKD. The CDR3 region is CAISVDANYGYTF. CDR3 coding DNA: TGTGCCATCAGTGTGGACGCAAACTATGGCTACACCTTC.

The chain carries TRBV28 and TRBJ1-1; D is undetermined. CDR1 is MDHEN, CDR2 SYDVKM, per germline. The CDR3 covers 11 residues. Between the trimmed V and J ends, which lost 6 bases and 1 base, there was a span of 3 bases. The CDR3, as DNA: TGTGCCAGCAGGGCGAACACTGAAGCTTTCTTT. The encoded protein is CASRANTEAFF.

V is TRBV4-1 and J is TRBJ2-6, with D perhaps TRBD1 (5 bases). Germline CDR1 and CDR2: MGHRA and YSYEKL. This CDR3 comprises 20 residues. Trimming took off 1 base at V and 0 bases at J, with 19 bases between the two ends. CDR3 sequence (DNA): TGCGCCAGCAGCCAAGTGGGAACAGGCCAACTAATCTCTGGGGCCAACGTCCTGACTTTC. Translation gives CASSQVGTGQLISGANVLTF.

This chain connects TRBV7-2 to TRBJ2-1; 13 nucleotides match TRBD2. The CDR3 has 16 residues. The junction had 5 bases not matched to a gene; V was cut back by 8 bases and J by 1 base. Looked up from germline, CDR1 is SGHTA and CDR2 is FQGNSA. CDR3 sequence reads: CASGGLAGVSYNEQFF. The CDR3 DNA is TGTGCCAGCGGTGGACTAGCGGGAGTGTCCTACAATGAGCAGTTCTTC.

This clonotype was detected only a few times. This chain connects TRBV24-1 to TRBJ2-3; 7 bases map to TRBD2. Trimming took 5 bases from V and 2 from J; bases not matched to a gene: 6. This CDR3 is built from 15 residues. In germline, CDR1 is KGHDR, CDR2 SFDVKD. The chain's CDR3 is CATSVFERDTDTQYF. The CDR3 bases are TGTGCCACCAGTGTTTTCGAGCGGGACACAGATACGCAGTATTTT.

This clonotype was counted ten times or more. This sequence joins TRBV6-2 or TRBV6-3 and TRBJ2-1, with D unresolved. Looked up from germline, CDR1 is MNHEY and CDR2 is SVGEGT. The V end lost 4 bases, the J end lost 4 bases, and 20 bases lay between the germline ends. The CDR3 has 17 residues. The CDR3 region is CASSSLQALKLYNEQFF. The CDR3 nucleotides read TGTGCCAGCAGTTCACTGCAGGCGTTGAAACTGTACAATGAGCAGTTCTTC.